The clone carrying this T cell receptor (beta chain) was detected once. This record comes from a study of T cell responses to AZD1222 COVID-19 vaccine. The overall study: Some second doses came at about 4 weeks and others at about 12 weeks; these were pooled.

The CDR3 totals 15 residues. The germline CDR1 and CDR2 sequences are SGHAT and FQNNGV. Trimming shortened V by 5 bases and J by 7 bases, and 20 bases separated the two germline ends. Sequencing used immunoSEQ multiplex PCR; TCRdb keeps in-frame clones, though not all of them. The sample has about 160,000 clones, 94% seen once. The sample in question was peripheral blood, obtained on day 0 of AZD1222 vaccination. The V call is TRBV11-2, the J call TRBJ1-2, with TRBD1 as a possible D gene (6 bases). This TCR was sampled from an adult in good health. CDR3 sequence: CASSRIQGPRSGYTF. DNA for the CDR3: TGTGCCAGCAGCCGAATTCAGGGGCCACGGTCTGGCTACACCTTC.